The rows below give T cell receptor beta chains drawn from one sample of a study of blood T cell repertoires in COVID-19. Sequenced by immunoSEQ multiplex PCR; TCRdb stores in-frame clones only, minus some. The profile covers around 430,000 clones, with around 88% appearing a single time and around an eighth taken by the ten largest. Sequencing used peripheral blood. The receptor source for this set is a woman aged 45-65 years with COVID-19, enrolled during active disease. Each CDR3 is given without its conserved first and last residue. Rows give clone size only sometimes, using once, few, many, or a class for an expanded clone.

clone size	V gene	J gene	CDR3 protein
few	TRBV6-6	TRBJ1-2	ASSYDNSFNYGYT
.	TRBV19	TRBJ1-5	ASIGTGGGNQPQH
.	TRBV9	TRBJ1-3	ASSPRQGARGNTIY
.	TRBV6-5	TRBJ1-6	ASSYGRGKAASPLH
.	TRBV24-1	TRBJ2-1	ATRPRLAPNEQF
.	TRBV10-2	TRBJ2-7	ASKSPQGRDEQY
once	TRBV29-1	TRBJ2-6	SFGDLTGANVLT
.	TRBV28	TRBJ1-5	ASSSSGQPNQPQH
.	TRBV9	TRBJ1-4	ASSPKAPREKLF
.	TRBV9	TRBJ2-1	ASSQGGASYNEQF
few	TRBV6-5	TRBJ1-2	ATSGQGAYYGYT
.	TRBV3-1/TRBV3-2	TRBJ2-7	ASSPRDSIRDEQY
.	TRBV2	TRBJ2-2	ASRPELQAGELF
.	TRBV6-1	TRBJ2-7	ASSELSSGGVSYEQY
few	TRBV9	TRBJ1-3	ASSVGSSGNTIY
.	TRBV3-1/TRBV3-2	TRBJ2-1	ASSPRERGNEQF
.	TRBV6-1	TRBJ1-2	ASSEQRTASYGYT
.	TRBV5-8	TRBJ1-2	ASSLTTRGQAYGYT